This T cell receptor (beta chain) was retrieved from a study of T cells in Graves' hyperthyroidism and ophthalmopathy. Study-wide results and limits: Ophthalmopathy could be told apart from stable hyperthyroidism with a 13 V-J model.

The V end was cut by 5 bases, the J end by 5 bases, with 12 bases between. CDR1 and CDR2 (germline): SGHAT, FQNNGV. The CDR3 length is 13 residues. This clonotype was detected many times. The antigen remains unidentified. Amplified TCR beta CDR3 regions derived from RNA transcripts. HTBI primers were the set used in a first-round RT-PCR of the TCR CDR3. Each CDR3 protein is one row after TCRdb ran MiXCR on the multiplex PCR reads. The sample shows about 320,000 distinct CDR3 sequences, around 16% of them seen only once. This receptor was obtained from a man under 40 with Graves' hyperthyroidism. The sequenced sample was blood. V gene TRBV11-2 combines with J gene TRBJ1-2; a possible D gene is TRBD1 (5 bases). The CDR3 sequence: CASSGPGPYGYTF. The CDR3 DNA reads TGTGCCAGCAGCGGACCGGGACCTTATGGCTACACCTTC.